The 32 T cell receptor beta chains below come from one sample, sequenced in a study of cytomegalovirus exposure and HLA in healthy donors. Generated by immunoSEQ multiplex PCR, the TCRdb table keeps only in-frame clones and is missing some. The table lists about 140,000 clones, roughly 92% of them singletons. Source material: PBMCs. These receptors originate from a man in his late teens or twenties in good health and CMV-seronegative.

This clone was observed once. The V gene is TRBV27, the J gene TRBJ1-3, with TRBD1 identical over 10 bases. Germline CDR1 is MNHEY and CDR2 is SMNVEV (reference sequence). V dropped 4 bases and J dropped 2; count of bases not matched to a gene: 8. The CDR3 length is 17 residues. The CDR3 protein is CASSSDRGLSAGNTIYF. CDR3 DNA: TGTGCCAGCAGTTCAGACAGGGGGCTCTCCGCTGGAAACACCATATATTTT.

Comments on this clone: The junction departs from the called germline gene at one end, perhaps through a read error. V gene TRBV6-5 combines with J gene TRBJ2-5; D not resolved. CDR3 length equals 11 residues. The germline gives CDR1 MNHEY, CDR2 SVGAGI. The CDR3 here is CASSYQATQYF. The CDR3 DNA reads TGTGCCAGCAGTTACCAAGCGACCCAGTACTTC.

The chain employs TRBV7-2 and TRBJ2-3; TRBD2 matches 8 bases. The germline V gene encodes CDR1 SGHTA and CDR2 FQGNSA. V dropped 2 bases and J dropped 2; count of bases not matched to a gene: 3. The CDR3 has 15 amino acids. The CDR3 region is CASSLREGYTDTQYF. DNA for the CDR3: TGTGCCAGCAGCTTACGGGAGGGGTACACAGATACGCAGTATTTT.

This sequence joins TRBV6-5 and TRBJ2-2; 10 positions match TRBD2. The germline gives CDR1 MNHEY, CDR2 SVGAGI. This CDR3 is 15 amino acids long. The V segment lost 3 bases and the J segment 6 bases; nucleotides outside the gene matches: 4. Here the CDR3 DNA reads TGTGCCAGCAGTTATGGGACTAGCGTTCCCGGGGAGCTGTTTTTT. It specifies CASSYGTSVPGELFF.

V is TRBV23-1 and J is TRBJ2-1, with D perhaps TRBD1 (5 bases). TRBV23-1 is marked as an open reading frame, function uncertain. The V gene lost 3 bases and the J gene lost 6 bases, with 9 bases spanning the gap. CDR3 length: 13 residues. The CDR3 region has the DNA TGCGCCAGCAGTCAGGGGCGCGTCAATGAGCAGTTCTTC. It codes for CASSQGRVNEQFF.

In nucleotides, the CDR3 is TGCGCCAGCAGTGTGGCAGGGACCTACAATGAGCAGTTCTTC. Amino acids: CASSVAGTYNEQFF. This chain connects TRBV10-2 to TRBJ2-1, with D possibly matching TRBD1 (5 bases). V lost 4 bases and J lost 2, with 9 bases in between. Germline V gene lookup returns CDR1 WSHSY and CDR2 SAAADI. This CDR3 has 14 amino acids.

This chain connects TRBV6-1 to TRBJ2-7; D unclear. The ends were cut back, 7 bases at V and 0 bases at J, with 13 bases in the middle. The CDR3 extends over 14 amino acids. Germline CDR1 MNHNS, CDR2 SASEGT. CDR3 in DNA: TGTGCCAGCAAAGGTAGTCGCGGCTCCTACGAGCAGTACTTC. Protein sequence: CASKGSRGSYEQYF.

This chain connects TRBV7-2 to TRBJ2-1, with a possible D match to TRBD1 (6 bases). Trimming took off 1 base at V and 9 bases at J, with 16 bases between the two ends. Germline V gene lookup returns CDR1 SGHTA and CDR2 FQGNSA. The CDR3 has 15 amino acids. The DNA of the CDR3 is TGTGCCAGCAGCTTAGGGGGGCTTAGGGCCAGTGAGCAGTTCTTC. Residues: CASSLGGLRASEQFF.

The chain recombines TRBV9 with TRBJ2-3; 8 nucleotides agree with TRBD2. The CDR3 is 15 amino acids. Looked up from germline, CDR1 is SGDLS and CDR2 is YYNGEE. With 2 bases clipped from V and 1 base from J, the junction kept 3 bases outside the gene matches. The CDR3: CASSVAGGGTDTQYF. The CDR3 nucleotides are TGTGCCAGCAGCGTTGCGGGAGGTGGCACAGATACGCAGTATTTT.

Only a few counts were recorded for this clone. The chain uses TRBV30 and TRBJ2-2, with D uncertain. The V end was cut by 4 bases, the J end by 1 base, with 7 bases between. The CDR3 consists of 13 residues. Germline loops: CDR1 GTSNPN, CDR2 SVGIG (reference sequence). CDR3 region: CAWTFRNTGELFF. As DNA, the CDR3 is TGTGCCTGGACCTTCAGGAACACCGGGGAGCTGTTTTTT.

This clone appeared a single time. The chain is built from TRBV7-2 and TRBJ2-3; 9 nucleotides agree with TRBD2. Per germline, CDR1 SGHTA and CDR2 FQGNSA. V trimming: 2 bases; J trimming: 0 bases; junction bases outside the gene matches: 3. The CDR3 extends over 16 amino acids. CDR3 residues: CASSLPSGTSTDTQYF. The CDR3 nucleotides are TGTGCCAGCAGCTTACCTAGCGGGACGAGCACAGATACGCAGTATTTT.

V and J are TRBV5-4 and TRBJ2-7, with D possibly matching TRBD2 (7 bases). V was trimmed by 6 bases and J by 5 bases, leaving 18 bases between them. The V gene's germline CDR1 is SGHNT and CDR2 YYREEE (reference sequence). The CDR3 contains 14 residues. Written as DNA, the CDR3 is TGTGCCAGCACCCCGAGGGGGGGCAGGGACGAGCAGTACTTC. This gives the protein CASTPRGGRDEQYF.

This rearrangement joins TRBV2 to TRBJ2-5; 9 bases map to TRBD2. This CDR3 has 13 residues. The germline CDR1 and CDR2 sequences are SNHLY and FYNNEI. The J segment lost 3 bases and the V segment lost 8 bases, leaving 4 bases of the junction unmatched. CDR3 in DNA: TGTGCCAGCCGGGAGCGGGGGGAAGAGACCCAGTACTTC. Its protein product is CASRERGEETQYF.

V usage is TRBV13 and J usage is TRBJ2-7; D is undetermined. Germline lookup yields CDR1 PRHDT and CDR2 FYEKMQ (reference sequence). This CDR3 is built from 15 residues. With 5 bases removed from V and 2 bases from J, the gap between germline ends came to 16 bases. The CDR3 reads CASSRSESRTYEQYF. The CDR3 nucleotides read TGTGCCAGCAGCCGAAGCGAAAGCCGGACCTACGAGCAGTACTTC. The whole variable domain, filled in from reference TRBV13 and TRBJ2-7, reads AAGVIQSPRHLIKEKRETATLKCYPIPRHDTVYWYQQGPGQDPQFLISFYEKMQSDKGSIPDRFSAQQFSDYHSELNMSSLELGDSALYFCASSRSESRTYEQYFGPGTRLTVT.

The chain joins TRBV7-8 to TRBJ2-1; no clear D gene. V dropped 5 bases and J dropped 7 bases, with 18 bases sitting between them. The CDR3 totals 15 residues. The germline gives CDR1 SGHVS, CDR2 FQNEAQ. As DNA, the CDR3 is TGTGCCAGCAGCCCAATGAAAAGCCTCTATAATGAGCAGTTCTTC. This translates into CASSPMKSLYNEQFF.

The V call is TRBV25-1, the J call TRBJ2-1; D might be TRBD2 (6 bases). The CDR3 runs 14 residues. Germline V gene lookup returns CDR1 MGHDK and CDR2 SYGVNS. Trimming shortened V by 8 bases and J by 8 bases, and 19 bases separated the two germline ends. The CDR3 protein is CASPRETVQDEQFF. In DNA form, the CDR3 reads TGTGCCAGCCCTCGGGAGACCGTCCAGGATGAGCAGTTCTTC.

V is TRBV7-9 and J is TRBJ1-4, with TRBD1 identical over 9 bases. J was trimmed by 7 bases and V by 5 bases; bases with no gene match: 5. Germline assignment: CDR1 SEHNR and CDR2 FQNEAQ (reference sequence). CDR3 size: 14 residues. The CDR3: CASSPGTGREKLFF. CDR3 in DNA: TGTGCCAGCAGCCCCGGGACAGGGCGTGAAAAACTGTTTTTT.

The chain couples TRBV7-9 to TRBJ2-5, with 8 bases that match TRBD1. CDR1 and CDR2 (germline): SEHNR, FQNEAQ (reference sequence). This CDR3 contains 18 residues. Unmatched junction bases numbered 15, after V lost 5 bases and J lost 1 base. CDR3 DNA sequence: TGTGCCAGCAGCGTAGGAGGGATGGACAGGGAGCGCCAAGAGACCCAGTACTTC. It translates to CASSVGGMDRERQETQYF. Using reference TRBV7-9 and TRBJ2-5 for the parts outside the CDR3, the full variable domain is DTGVSQNPRHKITKRGQNVTFRCDPISEHNRLYWYRQTLGQGPEFLTYFQNEAQLEKSRLLSDRFSAERPKGSFSTLEIQRTEQGDSAMYLCASSVGGMDRERQETQYFGPGTRLLVL.

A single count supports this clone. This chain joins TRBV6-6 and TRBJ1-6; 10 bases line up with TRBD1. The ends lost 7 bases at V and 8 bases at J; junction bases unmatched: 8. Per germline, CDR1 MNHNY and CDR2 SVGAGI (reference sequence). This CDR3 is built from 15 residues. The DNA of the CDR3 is TGTGCCAGCAACTCCCCGGGACAGGGGTATTCACCCCTCCACTTT. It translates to CASNSPGQGYSPLHF.

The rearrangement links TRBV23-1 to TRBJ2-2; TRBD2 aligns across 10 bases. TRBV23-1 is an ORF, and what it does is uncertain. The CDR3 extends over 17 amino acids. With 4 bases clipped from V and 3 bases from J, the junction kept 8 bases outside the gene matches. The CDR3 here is CASSPRSSGGHTGELFF. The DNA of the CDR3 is TGCGCCAGCAGTCCACGCTCTAGCGGGGGCCACACCGGGGAGCTGTTTTTT.

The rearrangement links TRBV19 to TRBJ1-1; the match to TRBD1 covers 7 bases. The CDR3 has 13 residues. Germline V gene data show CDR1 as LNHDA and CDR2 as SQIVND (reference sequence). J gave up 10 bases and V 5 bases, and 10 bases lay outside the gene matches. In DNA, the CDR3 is TGTGCCAGTAGTTCCGGACAGGCGACTCGAGCTTTCTTT. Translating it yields CASSSGQATRAFF.

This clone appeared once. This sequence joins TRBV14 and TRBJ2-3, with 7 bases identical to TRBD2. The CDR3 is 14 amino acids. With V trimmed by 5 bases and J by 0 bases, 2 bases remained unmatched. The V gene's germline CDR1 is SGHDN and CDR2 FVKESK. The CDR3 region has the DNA TGTGCCAGCAGCAGGGGACTAAGCACAGATACGCAGTATTTT. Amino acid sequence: CASSRGLSTDTQYF. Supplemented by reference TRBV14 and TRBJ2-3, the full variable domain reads EAGVTQFPSHSVIEKGQTVTLRCDPISGHDNLYWYRRVMGKEIKFLLHFVKESKQDESGMPNNRFLAERTGGTYSTLKVQPAELEDSGVYFCASSRGLSTDTQYFGPGTRLTVL.

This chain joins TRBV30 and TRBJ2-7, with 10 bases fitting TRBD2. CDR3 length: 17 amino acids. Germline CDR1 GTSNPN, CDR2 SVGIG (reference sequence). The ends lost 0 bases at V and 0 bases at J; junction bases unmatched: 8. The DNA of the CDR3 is TGTGCCTGGAGTGTAGCTAGCGGGGGCCTGATCTCCTACGAGCAGTACTTC. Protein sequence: CAWSVASGGLISYEQYF.

CDR3 sequence: CASSPTSRQGSLFQPQHF. The CDR3 nucleotides are TGTGCCAGCTCACCCACCTCCCGACAGGGGTCATTATTTCAGCCCCAGCATTTT. The chain links TRBV18 to TRBJ1-5; 8 positions agree with TRBD1. Trimming at V came to 3 bases and at J to 6 bases, leaving 16 bases not matched to a gene. Germline CDR1 KGHSH, CDR2 LQKENI. The CDR3 is 18 amino acids.

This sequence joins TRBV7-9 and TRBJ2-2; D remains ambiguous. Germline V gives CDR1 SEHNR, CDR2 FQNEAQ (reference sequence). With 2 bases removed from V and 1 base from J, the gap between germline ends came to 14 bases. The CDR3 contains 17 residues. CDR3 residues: CASSLKIGQVNTGELFF. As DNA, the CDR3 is TGTGCCAGCAGCTTAAAAATAGGCCAGGTGAACACCGGGGAGCTGTTTTTT. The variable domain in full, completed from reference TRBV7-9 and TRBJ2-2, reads DTGVSQNPRHKITKRGQNVTFRCDPISEHNRLYWYRQTLGQGPEFLTYFQNEAQLEKSRLLSDRFSAERPKGSFSTLEIQRTEQGDSAMYLCASSLKIGQVNTGELFFGEGSRLTVL.

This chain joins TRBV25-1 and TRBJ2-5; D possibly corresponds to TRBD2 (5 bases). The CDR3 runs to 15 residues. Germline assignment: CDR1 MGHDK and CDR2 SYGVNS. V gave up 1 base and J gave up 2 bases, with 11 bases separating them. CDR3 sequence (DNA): TGTGCCAGCAGTGAATCCCAGACTATTCAAGAGACCCAGTACTTC. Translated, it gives CASSESQTIQETQYF.

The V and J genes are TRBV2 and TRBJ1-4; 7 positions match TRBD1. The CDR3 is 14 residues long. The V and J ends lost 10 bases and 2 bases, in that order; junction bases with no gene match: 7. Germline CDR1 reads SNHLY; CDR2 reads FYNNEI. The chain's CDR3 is CATYLQGTNEKLFF. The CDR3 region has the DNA TGTGCCACGTATCTACAGGGGACTAATGAAAAACTGTTTTTT.

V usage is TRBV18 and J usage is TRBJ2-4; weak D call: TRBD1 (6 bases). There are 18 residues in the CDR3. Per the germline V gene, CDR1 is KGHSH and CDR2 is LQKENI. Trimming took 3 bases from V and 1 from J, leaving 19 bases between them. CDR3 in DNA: TGTGCCAGCTCACCCCAGGGACACTTCGAGGGGGCCAAAAACATTCAGTACTTC. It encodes CASSPQGHFEGAKNIQYF.

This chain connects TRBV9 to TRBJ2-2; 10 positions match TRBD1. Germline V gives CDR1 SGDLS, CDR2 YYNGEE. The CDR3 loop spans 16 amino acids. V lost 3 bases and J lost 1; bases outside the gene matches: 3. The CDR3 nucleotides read TGTGCCAGCAGCGGACAGGGGGCAGGGAACACCGGGGAGCTGTTTTTT. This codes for CASSGQGAGNTGELFF.

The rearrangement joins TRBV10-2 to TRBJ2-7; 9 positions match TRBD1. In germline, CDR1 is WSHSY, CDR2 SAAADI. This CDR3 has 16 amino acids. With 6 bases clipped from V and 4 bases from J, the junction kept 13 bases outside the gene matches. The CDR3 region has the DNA TGCGCCAGCAGGGTCCCGGGACAGGGTATCTGGTACGAGCAGTACTTC. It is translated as CASRVPGQGIWYEQYF.

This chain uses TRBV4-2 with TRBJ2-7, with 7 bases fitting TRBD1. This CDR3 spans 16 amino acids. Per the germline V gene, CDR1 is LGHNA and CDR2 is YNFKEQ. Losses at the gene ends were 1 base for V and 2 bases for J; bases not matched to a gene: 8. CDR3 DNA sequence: TGTGCCAGCAGCCAAGTTTGGGGGACAGCCGCCTACGAGCAGTACTTC. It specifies CASSQVWGTAAYEQYF.

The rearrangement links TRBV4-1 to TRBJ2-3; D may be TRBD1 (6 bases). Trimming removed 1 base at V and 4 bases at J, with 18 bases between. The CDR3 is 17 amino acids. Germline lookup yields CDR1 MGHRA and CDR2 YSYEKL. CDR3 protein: CASSQVGGLQGADTQYF. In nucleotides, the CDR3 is TGCGCCAGCAGCCAAGTTGGGGGCCTTCAGGGTGCAGATACGCAGTATTTT.